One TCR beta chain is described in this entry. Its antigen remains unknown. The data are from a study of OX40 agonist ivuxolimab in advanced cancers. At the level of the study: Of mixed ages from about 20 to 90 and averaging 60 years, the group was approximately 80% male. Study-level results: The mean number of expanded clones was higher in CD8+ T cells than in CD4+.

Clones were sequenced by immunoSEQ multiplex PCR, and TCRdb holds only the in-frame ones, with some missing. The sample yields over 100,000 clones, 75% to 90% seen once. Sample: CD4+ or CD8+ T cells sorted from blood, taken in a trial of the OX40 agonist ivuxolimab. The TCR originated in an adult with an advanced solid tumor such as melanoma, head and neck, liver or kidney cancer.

The CDR3 DNA follows: TGCGCCAGCAGCTTGGCATCGGGGGCCGGGGAGCTGTTTTTT. Protein sequence: CASSLASGAGELFF. The V and J genes are TRBV5-1 and TRBJ2-2; a possible D gene is TRBD2 (6 bases). Germline V gives CDR1 SGHRS, CDR2 YFSETQ. This CDR3 comprises 14 residues. Trimming shortened V by 0 bases and J by 6 bases, and 9 bases separated the two germline ends. The complete variable domain, with remaining parts taken from reference TRBV5-1 and TRBJ2-2, reads KAGVTQTPRYLIKTRGQQVTLSCSPISGHRSVSWYQQTPGQGLQFLFEYFSETQRNKGNFPGRFSGRQFSNSRSEMNVSTLELGDSALYLCASSLASGAGELFFGEGSRLTVL.